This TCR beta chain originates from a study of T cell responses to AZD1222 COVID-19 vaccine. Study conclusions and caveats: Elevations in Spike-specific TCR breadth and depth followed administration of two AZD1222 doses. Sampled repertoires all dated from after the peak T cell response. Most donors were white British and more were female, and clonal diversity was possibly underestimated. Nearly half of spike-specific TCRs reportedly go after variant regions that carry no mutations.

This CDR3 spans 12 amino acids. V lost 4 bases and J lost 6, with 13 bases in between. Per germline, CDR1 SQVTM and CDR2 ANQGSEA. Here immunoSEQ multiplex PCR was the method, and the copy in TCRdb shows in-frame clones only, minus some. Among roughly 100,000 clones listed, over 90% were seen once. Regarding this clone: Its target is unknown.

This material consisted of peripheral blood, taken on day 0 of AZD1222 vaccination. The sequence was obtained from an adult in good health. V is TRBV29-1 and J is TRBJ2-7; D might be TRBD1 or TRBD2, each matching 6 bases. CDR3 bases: TGCAGCGTTGGCATTGGGGGGCGCGAGCAGTACTTC. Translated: CSVGIGGREQYF.